These T cell receptor beta chains were read from a single sample in a study of blood T cell repertoires in COVID-19. The assay was immunoSEQ multiplex PCR, and TCRdb's table has in-frame clones only and misses some. The table includes hundreds of thousands of clones, roughly 85% detected once. Sample: PBMCs or T cells enriched from blood (not recorded which). All receptors derive from a woman in her twenties or thirties who had been exposed to COVID-19. CDR3s include the opening cysteine and the closing phenylalanine or tryptophan. Fields, in order: J gene, D gene, V gene, clone size, CDR3 protein, CDR3 DNA. D genes are given only for firm matches. Clone size is stated in some rows and not others, as once, few, many or a class when expanded.

J: TRBJ2-5
D: .
V: TRBV3-1/TRBV3-2
size: .
CDR3: CASTAWGESVVYF
DNA: TGTGCCAGCACGGCGTGGGGGGAATCGGTGGTCTACTTC

J: TRBJ1-2
D: TRBD1
V: TRBV7-2
size: .
CDR3: CASSLAPGQGNYGYTF
DNA: TGTGCCAGCAGCCTAGCCCCCGGACAGGGGAACTATGGCTACACCTTC

J: TRBJ1-3
D: .
V: TRBV18
size: .
CDR3: CASSRVAGSGNTIYF
DNA: TGTGCCAGCTCTCGCGTGGCCGGGTCTGGAAACACCATATATTTT

J: TRBJ1-2
D: .
V: TRBV28
size: once
CDR3: CASWGDYGYTF
DNA: TGTGCCTCGTGGGGGGACTATGGCTACACCTTC

J: TRBJ1-3
D: .
V: TRBV7-9
size: .
CDR3: CASSSEGVYAIYF
DNA: TGTGCCAGCAGCTCCGAAGGGGTGTATGCCATATATTTT

J: TRBJ1-1
D: TRBD1
V: TRBV27
size: .
CDR3: CASSLSTGGLGNTEAFF
DNA: TGTGCCAGCAGTTTATCGACAGGGGGCCTGGGGAACACTGAAGCTTTCTTT

J: TRBJ2-1
D: .
V: TRBV5-4
size: .
CDR3: CASSGGLPSTNEQFF
DNA: TGTGCCAGCAGCGGGGGACTTCCCTCTACGAATGAGCAGTTCTTC

J: TRBJ2-1
D: .
V: TRBV5-1
size: .
CDR3: CASSQGSSYNEQFF
DNA: TGCGCCAGCAGCCAGGGTAGCTCCTACAATGAGCAGTTCTTC

J: TRBJ2-2
D: TRBD1
V: TRBV29-1
size: .
CDR3: CSVRDSATNTGELFF
DNA: TGCAGCGTTAGGGACAGCGCGACGAACACCGGGGAGCTGTTTTTT

J: TRBJ2-4
D: .
V: TRBV19
size: .
CDR3: CASSISRGVYIQYF
DNA: TGTGCCAGTAGTATAAGCAGGGGGGTATACATTCAGTACTTC

J: TRBJ2-7
D: .
V: TRBV20-1
size: .
CDR3: CSVLRRGEQYF
DNA: TGCAGTGTCCTCAGGAGGGGCGAGCAGTACTTC

J: TRBJ1-4
D: TRBD1
V: TRBV7-3
size: .
CDR3: CASSLYGTGVNEKLFF
DNA: TGTGCCAGCAGCTTATACGGGACAGGGGTTAATGAAAAACTGTTTTTT

J: TRBJ1-1
D: .
V: TRBV19
size: once
CDR3: CASSTGDPAFF
DNA: TGTGCCAGTAGTACCGGAGACCCGGCTTTCTTT

J: TRBJ1-1
D: .
V: TRBV5-4
size: once
CDR3: CASNDRGRGDTEAFF
DNA: TGTGCCAGCAACGATCGGGGGAGGGGGGACACTGAAGCTTTCTTT

J: TRBJ2-7
D: TRBD2
V: TRBV5-1
size: .
CDR3: CASSMFRGLPYEQYF
DNA: TGCGCCAGCAGCATGTTCCGGGGACTACCCTACGAGCAGTACTTC

J: TRBJ2-4
D: .
V: TRBV5-4
size: once
CDR3: CASSPVRGEAKNIQYF
DNA: TGTGCCAGCAGCCCCGTTCGGGGTGAAGCCAAAAACATTCAGTACTTC

J: TRBJ1-6
D: .
V: TRBV6-1
size: .
CDR3: CASSWVGQNSPLHF
DNA: TGTGCCAGCAGTTGGGTCGGACAAAATTCACCCCTCCACTTT

J: TRBJ1-4
D: TRBD1
V: TRBV20-1
size: .
CDR3: CSASDQGGGLSLFF
DNA: TGCAGTGCTAGTGACCAGGGGGGCGGTTTAAGCCTGTTTTTT

J: TRBJ1-1
D: .
V: TRBV20-1
size: .
CDR3: CSASPGYFTEAFF
DNA: TGCAGTGCTAGTCCCGGGTACTTCACTGAAGCTTTCTTT

J: TRBJ2-2
D: TRBD1
V: TRBV28
size: .
CDR3: CASRTGGVTGELFF
DNA: TGTGCCAGCAGGACAGGGGGAGTCACCGGGGAGCTGTTTTTT

J: TRBJ2-3
D: TRBD2
V: TRBV4-1
size: .
CDR3: CASSQGRLAGGWDTQYF
DNA: TGCGCCAGCAGCCAAGGGAGACTAGCGGGCGGGTGGGATACGCAGTATTTT

J: TRBJ1-5
D: .
V: TRBV2
size: few
CDR3: CASSESGSNQPQHF
DNA: TGTGCCAGCAGTGAATCAGGGAGCAATCAGCCCCAGCATTTT

J: TRBJ1-2
D: .
V: TRBV19
size: once
CDR3: CATQVGASGYTF
DNA: TGTGCCACCCAAGTTGGGGCGTCGGGCTACACCTTC

J: TRBJ1-2
D: .
V: TRBV5-4
size: few
CDR3: CASSSLPGGQDGYTF
DNA: TGTGCCAGCAGCTCCCTGCCGGGGGGGCAAGATGGCTACACCTTC

J: TRBJ1-2
D: .
V: TRBV19
size: .
CDR3: CASSNRGLEGYTF
DNA: TGTGCCAGTAGTAATCGCGGCTTGGAGGGCTACACCTTC

J: TRBJ1-3
D: .
V: TRBV14
size: .
CDR3: CASKQGRGPGNTIYF
DNA: TGTGCCAGCAAACAGGGCAGGGGCCCTGGAAACACCATATATTTT

J: TRBJ1-3
D: TRBD1
V: TRBV6-2/TRBV6-3
size: .
CDR3: CASSYRTGSSGNTIYF
DNA: TGTGCCAGCAGTTACCGGACAGGGAGCTCTGGAAACACCATATATTTT

J: TRBJ2-7
D: .
V: TRBV4-3
size: .
CDR3: CASSQDGGSVYEQYF
DNA: TGCGCCAGCAGCCAAGATGGGGGGTCGGTCTACGAGCAGTACTTC

J: TRBJ2-5
D: TRBD2
V: TRBV3-1/TRBV3-2
size: once
CDR3: CASSRRAGVGQETQYF
DNA: TGTGCCAGCAGCCGTCGAGCGGGAGTGGGGCAAGAGACCCAGTACTTC

J: TRBJ1-3
D: .
V: TRBV6-4
size: .
CDR3: CASPLIESSGNTIYF
DNA: TGTGCCAGTCCCCTTATCGAGAGCTCTGGAAACACCATATATTTT

J: TRBJ2-5
D: TRBD1
V: TRBV7-3
size: .
CDR3: CASSLTGGRETQYF
DNA: TGTGCCAGCAGCTTAACAGGGGGCCGGGAGACCCAGTACTTC

J: TRBJ1-2
D: TRBD1
V: TRBV25-1
size: .
CDR3: CASSEGLGGAIYGYTF
DNA: TGTGCCAGCAGTGAAGGGTTAGGGGGCGCAATCTATGGCTACACCTTC

J: TRBJ2-6
D: .
V: TRBV19
size: .
CDR3: CASQSLGANVLTF
DNA: TGTGCCAGTCAAAGCCTGGGGGCCAACGTCCTGACTTTC

J: TRBJ2-7
D: TRBD2
V: TRBV2
size: .
CDR3: CASRKLAASYEQYF
DNA: TGTGCCAGCAGGAAACTAGCGGCGAGCTACGAGCAGTACTTC

J: TRBJ1-2
D: TRBD1
V: TRBV5-4
size: .
CDR3: CASSLIGGAYGYTF
DNA: TGTGCCAGCAGCTTGATAGGGGGCGCCTATGGCTACACCTTC

J: TRBJ2-2
D: TRBD1
V: TRBV2
size: .
CDR3: CASSRDRGSTGELFF
DNA: TGTGCCAGCAGTCGGGACAGGGGGTCGACCGGGGAGCTGTTTTTT

J: TRBJ2-3
D: .
V: TRBV15
size: .
CDR3: CATSRDYSDTQYF
DNA: TGTGCCACCAGCAGAGATTATTCAGATACGCAGTATTTT

J: TRBJ1-3
D: TRBD1
V: TRBV18
size: .
CDR3: CASSLQGTSGNTIYF
DNA: TGTGCCAGCTCCCTACAGGGGACCTCTGGAAACACCATATATTTT

J: TRBJ1-5
D: TRBD1
V: TRBV28
size: .
CDR3: CASIQGQGGNQPQHF
DNA: TGTGCCAGCATACAGGGACAGGGCGGCAATCAGCCCCAGCATTTT

J: TRBJ1-2
D: TRBD1
V: TRBV28
size: .
CDR3: CASRSPGQGARGYTF
DNA: TGTGCCAGCAGATCACCGGGACAGGGGGCAAGGGGCTACACCTTC

J: TRBJ1-2
D: .
V: TRBV11-2
size: .
CDR3: CASSKGLYGYTF
DNA: TGTGCCAGCAGCAAGGGACTTTATGGCTACACCTTC

J: TRBJ1-5
D: TRBD1
V: TRBV5-5
size: .
CDR3: CASSQYRGAGDQPQHF
DNA: TGTGCCAGCAGCCAATACAGGGGGGCCGGAGATCAGCCCCAGCATTTT

J: TRBJ2-1
D: .
V: TRBV4-3
size: .
CDR3: CASSQDQRPGEQFF
DNA: TGCGCCAGCAGCCAAGATCAACGGCCGGGGGAGCAGTTCTTC

J: TRBJ1-1
D: .
V: TRBV29-1
size: .
CDR3: CSVESAGSNTEAFF
DNA: TGCAGCGTTGAATCGGCAGGATCTAACACTGAAGCTTTCTTT

J: TRBJ1-2
D: .
V: TRBV9
size: .
CDR3: CASSVGEINYGYTF
DNA: TGTGCCAGCAGCGTAGGGGAGATAAACTATGGCTACACCTTC

J: TRBJ2-7
D: TRBD1
V: TRBV9
size: .
CDR3: CASSVGDRAYEQYF
DNA: TGTGCCAGCAGCGTAGGCGACAGGGCCTACGAGCAGTACTTC

J: TRBJ1-5
D: .
V: TRBV28
size: .
CDR3: CASSLGVNNQPQHF
DNA: TGTGCCAGCAGTTTGGGAGTAAACAATCAGCCCCAGCATTTT

J: TRBJ1-2
D: .
V: TRBV27
size: .
CDR3: CASSSWTANYGYTF
DNA: TGTGCCAGCAGTTCCTGGACAGCTAACTATGGCTACACCTTC